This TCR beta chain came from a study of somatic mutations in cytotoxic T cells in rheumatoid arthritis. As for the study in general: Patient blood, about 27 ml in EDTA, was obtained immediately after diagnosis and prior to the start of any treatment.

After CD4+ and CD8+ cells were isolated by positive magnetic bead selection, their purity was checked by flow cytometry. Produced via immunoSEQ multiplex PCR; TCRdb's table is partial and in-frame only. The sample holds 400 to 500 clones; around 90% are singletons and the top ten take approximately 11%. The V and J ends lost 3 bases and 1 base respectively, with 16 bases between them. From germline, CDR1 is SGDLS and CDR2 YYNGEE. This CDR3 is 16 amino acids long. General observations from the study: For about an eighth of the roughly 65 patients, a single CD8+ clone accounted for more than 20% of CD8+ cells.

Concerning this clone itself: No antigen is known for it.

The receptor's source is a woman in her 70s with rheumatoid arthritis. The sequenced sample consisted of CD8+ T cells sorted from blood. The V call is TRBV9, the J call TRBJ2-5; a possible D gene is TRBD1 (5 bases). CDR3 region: CASSEGSSYPQETQYF. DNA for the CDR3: TGTGCCAGCAGCGAGGGGTCATCCTATCCCCAAGAGACCCAGTACTTC.